The 15 T cell receptor beta chains presented below share a single source sample, sequenced in a study of T cell changes during pregnancy in multiple sclerosis. Generated by immunoSEQ multiplex PCR, the TCRdb table keeps only in-frame clones and is missing some. The table has about 39,000 clones, almost 95% seen once. This specimen was CD4+ T cells from peripheral blood mononuclear cells, taken after pregnancy. These receptors all come from a female donor with multiple sclerosis, enrolled in a pregnancy study.

The chain links TRBV4-1 to TRBJ2-3, with D perhaps TRBD2 (5 bases). CDR1 and CDR2 from the germline V gene are MGHRA and YSYEKL. The CDR3 covers 16 residues. Between the trimmed V and J ends, which lost 4 bases and 4 bases, there was a span of 18 bases. CDR3 residues: CASSLWRSGLPDTQYF. CDR3 bases: TGCGCCAGCAGCCTATGGAGGAGCGGACTTCCAGATACGCAGTATTTT.

The J gene is TRBJ2-7, the V gene TRBV21-1; TRBD2 was called by the table and not checked on the DNA. TRBV21-1 is termed a pseudogene. CDR3 length: 12 amino acids. The CDR3 DNA reads as TGTGCCAGCAGCAGCCCCTATCAAACTCTGTACTTC. This codes for CASSSPYQTLYF.

The gene calls are TRBV19 and TRBJ1-1, with no clear D. The germline V gene encodes CDR1 LNHDA and CDR2 SQIVND (reference sequence). Trimming cost V 5 bases and J 1 base, with 11 bases left between them. This CDR3 region has 14 residues. The CDR3 region is CASSPPNRNTEAFF. The CDR3 DNA is TGTGCCAGTAGTCCGCCGAACAGGAACACTGAAGCTTTCTTT.

This chain joins TRBV16 and TRBJ2-7; 11 nucleotides align to TRBD2. The germline V gene encodes CDR1 KGHSY and CDR2 FQNENV. The ends lost 3 bases at V and 0 bases at J; junction bases unmatched: 16. The CDR3 covers 20 residues. Written as DNA, the CDR3 is TGTGCCAGCAGCCATCATGCCCCCAGAAGACTAGCGGGGAGCTCCTACGAGCAGTACTTC. Translated, it gives CASSHHAPRRLAGSSYEQYF.

The chain employs TRBV7-2 and TRBJ2-7, with D possibly TRBD1 on 6 matching bases. This CDR3 region has 13 residues. V was trimmed by 3 bases and J by 3 bases, leaving 9 bases between them. Germline CDR1 SGHTA, CDR2 FQGNSA. In DNA form, the CDR3 reads TGTGCCAGCAGCTTTACAGGGAGCTACGAGCAGTACTTC. Translating it yields CASSFTGSYEQYF. Full variable domain (rest looked up from reference TRBV7-2 and TRBJ2-7): GAGVSQSPSNKVTEKGKDVELRCDPISGHTALYWYRQSLGQGLEFLIYFQGNSAPDKSGLPSDRFSAERTGGSVSTLTIQRTQQEDSAVYLCASSFTGSYEQYFGPGTRLTVT.

The rearrangement uses TRBV11-1 and TRBJ2-2; 8 bases line up with TRBD2. This CDR3 has 16 residues. V was clipped by 2 bases and J by 1 base; unmatched bases: 3. Germline CDR1 is SGHAT and CDR2 is FQDESV (reference sequence). The CDR3 DNA reads TGTGCCAGCAGCTTATGGCTAGCGGGGAACACCGGGGAGCTGTTTTTT. This translates into CASSLWLAGNTGELFF.

This clone was found a few times. The rearrangement joins TRBV30 to TRBJ2-5; tentatively, D is TRBD1 (5 bases). This CDR3 spans 13 amino acids. V shed 4 bases and J shed 8 bases, with 17 bases lying between them. From germline, CDR1 is GTSNPN and CDR2 SVGIG (reference sequence). CDR3 region: CAWIGHGTDTQYF. CDR3 in DNA: TGTGCCTGGATTGGACACGGCACAGATACCCAGTACTTC.

V is TRBV18 and J is TRBJ2-5; the D gene is possibly TRBD1 (5 bases). From germline, CDR1 is KGHSH and CDR2 LQKENI. The germline V and J ends were trimmed by 0 bases and 9 bases, with 14 bases remaining between them. The CDR3 contains 14 residues. The CDR3 spells CASSPPSLGQAQYF. CDR3 DNA sequence: TGTGCCAGCTCACCACCTTCGCTGGGGCAGGCCCAGTACTTC.

V is TRBV5-1 and J is TRBJ1-2; TRBD1 is a possible D gene (5 bases). The CDR3 contains 14 residues. Trimming shortened V by 4 bases and J by 7 bases, and 17 bases separated the two germline ends. Germline values: CDR1 SGHRS, CDR2 YFSETQ. The CDR3 spells CASSPFSYDSGYTF. The CDR3, as DNA: TGCGCCAGCAGCCCCTTCTCCTACGACAGTGGCTACACCTTC.

The gene calls are TRBV5-5 and TRBJ2-3, with D uncertain. The germline V and J ends were trimmed by 0 bases and 2 bases, with 7 bases remaining between them. The germline V gene has CDR1 SGHKS and CDR2 YYEKEE (reference sequence). The CDR3 runs to 14 residues. This chain's CDR3 is CASSLELYTDTQYF. The CDR3 nucleotides read TGTGCCAGCAGCTTGGAACTTTACACAGATACGCAGTATTTT. Together with reference TRBV5-5 and TRBJ2-3, the CDR3 gives the full variable domain: DAGVTQSPTHLIKTRGQQVTLRCSPISGHKSVSWYQQVLGQGPQFIFQYYEKEERGRGNFPDRFSARQFPNYSSELNVNALLLGDSALYLCASSLELYTDTQYFGPGTRLTVL.

The chain couples TRBV11-2 to TRBJ2-4, with TRBD1 identical over 7 bases. Unmatched junction bases numbered 7, after V lost 5 bases and J lost 0 bases. Germline loops: CDR1 SGHAT, CDR2 FQNNGV. The CDR3 has 16 residues. DNA for the CDR3: TGTGCCAGCAGCATAGGGACAGTGATAGCCAAAAACATTCAGTACTTC. It translates to CASSIGTVIAKNIQYF.

The V and J genes are TRBV14 and TRBJ1-2; D is perhaps TRBD1 (5 bases). Trimming shortened V by 2 bases and J by 7 bases, and 11 bases separated the two germline ends. The CDR3 contains 13 residues. Per the germline V gene, CDR1 is SGHDN and CDR2 is FVKESK. The CDR3, as DNA: TGTGCCAGCAGCCAAAAAGGAGGGGTTGGCTACACCTTC. Amino acid sequence: CASSQKGGVGYTF.

This chain joins TRBV7-8 and TRBJ2-7; 7 bases map to TRBD1. Trimming at V came to 5 bases and at J to 3 bases, leaving 7 bases not matched to a gene. The CDR3 has 14 residues. The germline V gene has CDR1 SGHVS and CDR2 FQNEAQ. CDR3 DNA sequence: TGTGCCAGCAGCGTGGGACAGATCAGCTACGAGCAGTACTTC. It is translated as CASSVGQISYEQYF.

This chain connects TRBV11-2 to TRBJ2-3; 8 bases are shared with TRBD2. CDR3 length: 19 amino acids. Trimming at V came to 1 base and at J to 1 base, leaving 13 bases not matched to a gene. The germline gives CDR1 SGHAT, CDR2 FQNNGV. CDR3 amino acids: CASSLGGVRGLVGTDTQYF. The CDR3, as DNA: TGTGCCAGCAGCTTAGGGGGGGTAAGGGGACTAGTCGGCACAGATACGCAGTATTTT.

The chain carries TRBV5-5 and TRBJ1-1; tentatively, D is TRBD1 (6 bases). The germline V and J ends were trimmed by 1 base and 0 bases, with 10 bases remaining between them. Germline V gene data show CDR1 as SGHKS and CDR2 as YYEKEE (reference sequence). The CDR3 runs to 15 residues. The CDR3 sequence is CASSLNWGLNTEAFF. CDR3 DNA sequence: TGTGCCAGCAGCTTGAACTGGGGGCTGAACACTGAAGCTTTCTTT.